These T cell receptor beta chains were read from a single sample in a study of cytomegalovirus exposure and HLA in healthy donors. The table came from immunoSEQ multiplex PCR; TCRdb's copy has only in-frame clones and leaves some out. The sample holds about 95,000 clones, 85% seen once. Sequenced material: PBMCs. These receptors all come from a young man in good health and CMV-seropositive. The CDR3 runs from the conserved cysteine through the conserved F or W. The D gene is left open where the match is weak. Expanded clones get a size class; other rows say once, few or many, or leave the size out.

CASSYSGGTDTQYF,TGTGCCAGCAGTTATTCCGGGGGCACAGATACGCAGTATTTT,TRBV6-5,once,TRBJ2-3,.
CASSRDRDPNEKLFF,TGCGCCAGCAGTCGTGACAGGGATCCTAATGAAAAACTGTTTTTT,TRBV5-1,.,TRBJ1-4,TRBD1
CASSSLAVLSSYNEQFF,TGTGCCAGCAGTTCCTTAGCGGTCCTGAGCTCCTACAATGAGCAGTTCTTC,TRBV28,.,TRBJ2-1,.
CASSQGVPPLGAGELFF,TGTGCCAGCAGCCAAGGCGTCCCACCCCTAGGGGCCGGGGAGCTGTTTTTT,TRBV4-2,.,TRBJ2-2,.
CASRGLTNEKLFF,TGCGCCAGCAGGGGCTTAACTAATGAAAAACTGTTTTTT,TRBV5-1,.,TRBJ1-4,.
CASIREGVETQYF,TGTGCCAGCATCAGGGAAGGGGTAGAGACCCAGTACTTC,TRBV6-1,.,TRBJ2-5,.
CASSLRGGNTIYF,TGTGCCAGCAGTTTAAGGGGTGGAAACACCATATATTTT,TRBV5-4,.,TRBJ1-3,.
CASTLTGAATNEKLFF,TGCGCCAGCACCCTGACAGGGGCAGCAACTAATGAAAAACTGTTTTTT,TRBV5-1,.,TRBJ1-4,TRBD1
CASRRRGGLYNEQFF,TGTGCCAGCAGACGGCGGGGAGGTCTTTATAATGAGCAGTTCTTC,TRBV6-5,once,TRBJ2-1,.
CASRTGVDQPQHF,TGTGCCAGCCGGACAGGGGTGGATCAGCCCCAGCATTTT,TRBV2,.,TRBJ1-5,TRBD1
CASSSRTGNEKLFF,TGTGCCAGCAGCTCCCGGACAGGGAATGAAAAACTGTTTTTT,TRBV21-1,once,TRBJ1-4,.
CASTQSQGRETQYF,TGTGCCAGCACTCAGTCCCAGGGGCGGGAGACCCAGTACTTC,TRBV28,.,TRBJ2-5,.
CAIGGLAGVKDTQYF,TGTGCCATCGGGGGACTAGCGGGAGTTAAAGATACGCAGTATTTT,TRBV10-3,.,TRBJ2-3,TRBD2
CASSLTLQGVGGVRAQYF,TGTGCCAGCAGTTTAACGCTACAGGGCGTCGGGGGGGTCCGGGCCCAGTACTTC,TRBV28,.,TRBJ2-5,TRBD2
CASSPTSGTGAEKLFF,TGTGCCAGCAGCCCCACATCCGGGACAGGGGCTGAAAAACTGTTTTTT,TRBV7-9,.,TRBJ1-4,TRBD1
CASSLLIAYEQYF,TGTGCCAGCAGCTTATTAATAGCCTACGAGCAGTACTTC,TRBV7-2,.,TRBJ2-7,.
CASSPPNRNTGELFF,TGTGCCAGCTCACCACCGAACAGAAACACCGGGGAGCTGTTTTTT,TRBV18,.,TRBJ2-2,.
CASSLAGTSYNEQFF,TGTGCCAGCAGCCTAGCGGGCACCTCCTACAATGAGCAGTTCTTC,TRBV2,.,TRBJ2-1,TRBD2
CASSHPGFYTGELFF,TGTGCCAGCAGCCATCCGGGATTTTACACCGGGGAGCTGTTTTTT,TRBV7-6,.,TRBJ2-2,.
CASSLGARLTDTQYF,TGCGCCAGCAGCTTGGGAGCAAGACTCACAGATACGCAGTATTTT,TRBV5-1,once,TRBJ2-3,.
CSATDLGLGGGYTF,TGCAGCGCTACGGACTTGGGTCTCGGTGGCGGCTACACCTTC,TRBV29-1,.,TRBJ1-2,.
CASSPFGSSSGNTIYF,TGTGCCAGCAGCCCCTTTGGTTCCAGCTCTGGAAACACCATATATTTT,TRBV5-4,.,TRBJ1-3,.
CASSLFSDRDGNTIYF,TGTGCCAGCAGTTTATTCTCGGACAGGGATGGAAACACCATATATTTT,TRBV27,.,TRBJ1-3,TRBD1
CASSLVAGGANEQFF,TGTGCCAGCAGCTTAGTGGCGGGAGGTGCCAATGAGCAGTTCTTC,TRBV7-2,.,TRBJ2-1,TRBD2
CASRQGQVTYEQYF,TGTGCCAGCAGGCAGGGACAGGTCACCTACGAGCAGTACTTC,TRBV6-5,.,TRBJ2-7,TRBD1
CASNTGGRGYTF,TGTGCCAGTAACACCGGGGGGCGAGGCTACACCTTC,TRBV5-6,.,TRBJ1-2,.
CASSDPGTGGREQYF,TGTGCCAGCAGTGACCCCGGGACAGGGGGACGCGAGCAGTACTTC,TRBV9,.,TRBJ2-7,TRBD1
CASSQTRDRNEKLFF,TGTGCCAGCAGTCAAACCCGGGACAGAAATGAAAAACTGTTTTTT,TRBV28,.,TRBJ1-4,TRBD1
CASSTRLAGGTYNEQFF,TGTGCCAGCAGTACACGACTAGCGGGAGGGACCTACAATGAGCAGTTCTTC,TRBV28,.,TRBJ2-1,TRBD2
CASSPPGRQGAGELFF,TGTGCCAGCTCACCACCGGGGCGACAGGGGGCCGGGGAGCTGTTTTTT,TRBV18,.,TRBJ2-2,TRBD1
CASSVDPVNTGELFF,TGTGCCAGCAGCGTAGACCCAGTGAACACCGGGGAGCTGTTTTTT,TRBV9,once,TRBJ2-2,.
CASSGRDNLGYGYTF,TGTGCCAGCAGTGGCCGGGACAACCTAGGCTATGGCTACACCTTC,TRBV27,once,TRBJ1-2,.
CASSLSIGGYGYTF,TGTGCCAGCAGTTTATCAATAGGGGGCTATGGCTACACCTTC,TRBV27,.,TRBJ1-2,.
CASSFRVSGYTF,TGTGCCAGCAGCTTCAGGGTGAGCGGCTACACCTTC,TRBV6-1,few,TRBJ1-2,.
CASSFGAEHGYTF,TGCGCCAGCAGCTTTGGGGCCGAGCATGGCTACACCTTC,TRBV5-1,.,TRBJ1-2,.
CAIQGRDDQPQHF,TGTGCCATCCAAGGCAGGGATGATCAGCCCCAGCATTTT,TRBV10-3,.,TRBJ1-5,.
CASSDGQLYSNQPQHF,TGTGCCAGCAGTGATGGACAACTTTATAGCAATCAGCCCCAGCATTTT,TRBV2,.,TRBJ1-5,.
CASSVGGGVNEKLFF,TGTGCCAGCAGCGTAGGTGGGGGCGTTAATGAAAAACTGTTTTTT,TRBV9,.,TRBJ1-4,.
CASSPSRSSWPANTGELFF,TGTGCCAGCAGCCCTAGTCGGTCTAGCTGGCCCGCGAACACCGGGGAGCTGTTTTTT,TRBV11-2,.,TRBJ2-2,.
CASSGEGARVDEQFF,TGCGCCAGCAGTGGGGAGGGAGCAAGAGTCGATGAGCAGTTCTTC,TRBV10-1,.,TRBJ2-1,TRBD2
CASSLRGILGGGNQPQHF,TGTGCCAGTAGTCTGAGGGGGATCCTAGGGGGAGGCAATCAGCCCCAGCATTTT,TRBV19,.,TRBJ1-5,.
CASSYYAGGKETQYF,TGTGCCAGCAGCTACTACGCAGGGGGCAAAGAGACCCAGTACTTC,TRBV11-2,once,TRBJ2-5,TRBD1
CASRRGTGGGEKLFF,TGTGCCAGCAGAAGGGGGACAGGGGGAGGGGAAAAACTGTTTTTT,TRBV6-5,.,TRBJ1-4,TRBD1
CASSSRQGPHTDTQYF,TGTGCCAGCAGCTCCAGACAGGGGCCCCACACAGATACGCAGTATTTT,TRBV11-2,once,TRBJ2-3,TRBD1
CASSDRKGAYTDTQYF,TGCGCCAGCAGTGATCGAAAGGGGGCGTACACAGATACGCAGTATTTT,TRBV10-2,.,TRBJ2-3,TRBD1
CASSYGSFSSSYEQYF,TGTGCCAGCAGTTACGGTTCCTTTTCGAGCTCCTACGAGCAGTACTTC,TRBV6-5,.,TRBJ2-7,.
CASSQTGSYEQYF,TGTGCCAGCAGCCAAACCGGGAGCTACGAGCAGTACTTC,TRBV11-3,few,TRBJ2-7,.
CASSQIMAYSNQPQHF,TGTGCCAGCAGCCAGATAATGGCTTATAGCAATCAGCCCCAGCATTTT,TRBV6-6,.,TRBJ1-5,.
CASRQGQGYTF,TGTGCCAGCCGACAGGGTCAGGGCTACACCTTC,TRBV6-1,.,TRBJ1-2,TRBD1
CASSPLLSSYNEQFF,TGCGCCAGCAGCCCCCTCCTAAGCTCCTACAATGAGCAGTTCTTC,TRBV5-1,.,TRBJ2-1,.
CASSPTVGGNTEAFF,TGTGCCAGCAGCCCCACCGTCGGAGGGAACACTGAAGCTTTCTTT,TRBV7-2,.,TRBJ1-1,.
CASSPGQGINEQYF,TGTGCCAGCAGCCCGGGACAGGGGATCAACGAGCAGTACTTC,TRBV5-5,few,TRBJ2-7,TRBD1
CSVSGQGPNEQFF,TGCAGCGTGTCGGGACAGGGGCCAAATGAGCAGTTCTTC,TRBV29-1,.,TRBJ2-1,TRBD1
CASTPLAGGDGYTF,TGTGCCAGCACCCCCCTTGCGGGGGGGGATGGCTACACCTTC,TRBV28,once,TRBJ1-2,.
CATSEGRTGGHYEQYF,TGTGCCACCAGCGAGGGCCGGACAGGAGGGCACTACGAGCAGTACTTC,TRBV15,once,TRBJ2-7,.
CASSREQSGRKYGYTF,TGTGCCAGCAGCCGGGAACAATCGGGCCGGAAATATGGCTACACCTTC,TRBV5-6,.,TRBJ1-2,.
CSARRGYEQYF,TGCAGTGCTAGACGGGGCTACGAGCAGTACTTC,TRBV20-1,.,TRBJ2-7,.